This T cell receptor (beta chain) was obtained from a study of OX40 agonist ivuxolimab in advanced cancers. Study-level background: Patients received ivuxolimab, an agonistic anti-OX40 (CD134) antibody.

Here immunoSEQ multiplex PCR was the method, and the copy in TCRdb shows in-frame clones only, minus some. Of about 37,000 clones in the sample, over 80% were seen once. The sample in question was CD4+ or CD8+ T cells sorted from blood, obtained in a trial of the OX40 agonist ivuxolimab. The sequence derives from an adult with an advanced solid tumor such as melanoma, head and neck, liver or kidney cancer.

CDR3 amino acids: CASRTGFSTDTQYF. CDR3 DNA sequence: TGCGCCAGCAGAACAGGTTTTAGCACAGATACGCAGTATTTT. The genes are TRBV5-1 and TRBJ2-3, with a tentative D call TRBD1 (5 bases). This CDR3 spans 14 amino acids. Trimming shortened V by 5 bases and J by 0 bases, and 10 bases separated the two germline ends. CDR1 is SGHRS and CDR2 is YFSETQ in the germline V gene.